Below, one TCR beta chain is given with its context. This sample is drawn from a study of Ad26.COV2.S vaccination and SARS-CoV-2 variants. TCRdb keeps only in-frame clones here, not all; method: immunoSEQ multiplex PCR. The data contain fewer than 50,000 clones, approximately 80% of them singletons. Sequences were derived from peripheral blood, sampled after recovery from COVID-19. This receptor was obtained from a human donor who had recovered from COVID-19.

CDR3 residues: CASSFPGGGRALGAFF. The CDR3 DNA sequence: TGTGCCAGCAGTTTCCCGGGGGGAGGACGAGCCCTGGGGGCTTTCTTT. The rearrangement uses TRBV28 and TRBJ1-1; possible D gene TRBD1, 5 bases. V was cut by 3 bases and J by 11 bases, with 25 bases left in between. Germline V lookup: CDR1 MDHEN, CDR2 SYDVKM. The CDR3 extends over 16 amino acids.